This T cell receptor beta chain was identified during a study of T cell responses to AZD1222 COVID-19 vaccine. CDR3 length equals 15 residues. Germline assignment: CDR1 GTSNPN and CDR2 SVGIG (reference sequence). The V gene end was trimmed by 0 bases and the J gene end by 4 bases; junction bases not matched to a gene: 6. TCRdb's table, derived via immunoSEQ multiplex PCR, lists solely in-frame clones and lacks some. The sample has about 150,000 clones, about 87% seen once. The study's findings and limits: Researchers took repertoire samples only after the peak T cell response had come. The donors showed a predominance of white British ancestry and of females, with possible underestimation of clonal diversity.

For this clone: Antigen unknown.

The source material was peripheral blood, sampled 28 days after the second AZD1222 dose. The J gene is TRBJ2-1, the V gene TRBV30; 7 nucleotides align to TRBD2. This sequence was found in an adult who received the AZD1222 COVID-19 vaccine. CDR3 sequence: CAWSVLSGAYNEQFF. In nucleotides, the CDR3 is TGTGCCTGGAGTGTACTAAGCGGGGCTTACAATGAGCAGTTCTTC.